Listed here is a single TCR beta chain. The antigen it recognizes is unknown. No much larger clonotype is one base removed from it; base qualities were not supplied. This record comes from a study of healthy donors' naive CD4 and CD8 T cells (dated by TCRdb to 2014 to 2015). For the study in its entirety: Donor selection covered three age groups (20-25, 40-50 and 60-70 years) with six people in each, and the resulting cohort had a mean age of almost 45 and was half female. The peripheral blood mononuclear cells came from some 20 individuals who were healthy and unrelated. Rearranged TCR alpha and beta chains from naive CD4+ and CD8+ T cells were sequenced in the study to test how TCR variation relates to lineage commitment. Donors were HLA-typed by sequencing at HLA-A, -B, -C, -DRB1, -DQB1 and -DPB1 using the SBTexcellerator protocol, an ABI3130xl analyzer and SBTengine software. For TCR alpha, a new primer set was designed to cover all functional IMGT alpha gene variants, and the remainder of the protocol was kept the same as the beta-chain workflow. Broader findings and caveats from the paper: Roughly an eighth of the variance in CD4/CD8 propensity appeared to be explained jointly by V genes, J genes and CDR3 charge, in a largely additive manner. Bias between naive CD4+ and CD8+ cells was reportedly observed for most V and J gene segments, consistently across donors and independently of HLA genotype. Because alpha and beta chains were sequenced in bulk and could not be paired, the effects of the two chains in combination were not assessed. The study did not directly address whether homeostatic proliferation of naive T cells might have biased the repertoire. In both chains, CD4+ lineage was associated with a positively charged CDR3, and CD8+ lineage was associated with a negatively charged CDR3.

Sequencing took place on a 454 GS FLX Titanium. TCR libraries were built from roughly 520 ng of total RNA with a previously published linear amplification protocol. The sequencing itself ran on the Roche/454 Genome Sequencer using Titanium chemistry. The authors' pipeline ran thus. From 4 or 5 of the healthy donors, a total of fewer than 80,000 rearranged TCR alpha transcripts were sequenced. Duplicate transcripts were removed, and unique TCR clonotypes were defined by the CDR3 junction according to IMGT nomenclature. CD4 versus CD8 status was modeled on V and J genes by logistic regression in R 2.13.0, with adjustment for donor effects and Bonferroni correction for multiple testing. The raw public reads went through TCRdb reprocessing: fastp at Q25, MiXCR clone calling, in-frame beta chains kept. Every CDR3 protein is listed once, alongside the most common genes and DNA of its rows. For this entry, the V and J calls and clone size follow TCRdb and not the study's own pipeline. The sample table shows 180,000 or so distinct CDR3 sequences, and about 76% are seen once. The biggest ten clones account for less than 2.5% of the sample.

Cells with a CD4+CD8-CD45RO-CD45RA+ profile were isolated by FACS and defined as naive CD4+ T cells, and those with a CD8+CD4-CD45RA+CD27bright profile were defined as naive CD8+ T cells. Antibodies against CD4 (RPA-T4), CD8 (SK1), CD27 (O323), CD45RA (HI100) and CD45RO (UCHL1) were used for sorting. The clonotype was recovered from a pool of human donors in good health; the sample pools cells from several healthy donors. The sequencing sample was made of naive CD4+ and CD8+ T cells sorted from blood, pooled from several donors. According to the study, the label for this sample's cell subset or site signals: FACS-sorted naive CD4+ (CD45RO-CD45RA+) and naive CD8+ (CD45RA+CD27bright) T cells.

At the DNA level, the sequence is TGTGCCAGCAGCCCTGGACAGGTGTGGACTGAAGCTTTCTTT. Its translation reads: CASSPGQVWTEAFF. The chain is encoded by TRBV5-6 joined to TRBJ1-1; TRBD1 agrees with 7 junctional bases. From cysteine to phenylalanine, the CDR3 is 14 amino acids long. Solely the CDR3 DNA is kept, with 42 bases framed from the first base. CDR1 SGHDT and CDR2 YYEEEE are derived from the germline V gene. Relative to germline, V is missing 4 bases and J is missing 5 bases, with 8 bases of the junction outside any gene match. When the CDR3 is completed using the reference TRBV5-6 and TRBJ1-1 genes on either side, the full variable domain is DAGVTQSPTHLIKTRGQQVTLRCSPKSGHDTVSWYQQALGQGPQFIFQYYEEEERQRGNFPDRFSGHQFPNYSSELNVNALLLGDSALYLCASSPGQVWTEAFFGQGTRLTVV.